These 26 T cell receptor beta chains were all obtained from the same sample, sequenced in a study of vaccination and CD4 T cells after COVID-19. As to treatment: approximately 10-day PBMC culture with coronavirus spike peptide pools or control peptides (ViraFEST assay). Gathered ahead of the COVID-19 pandemic (2011-2018) were the CD4+ T cells of the unexposed donor. No antigen is known for these receptors. Sequencing of the DNA from cultured CD4+ T cells was carried out with the Oncomine TCR Beta short-read assay. It was from cultured CD4+ T cells that genomic DNA was extracted. TCRdb re-analysed the PCR reads in MiXCR, keeping a single row per CDR3 protein. The table records around 10,000 distinct CDR3 sequences, under 35% of them present only once. Sequencing was carried out using CD4+ T cells from blood, cultured in vitro. All receptors come from a human donor in good health.

This rearrangement joins TRBV6-2 or TRBV6-3 to TRBJ2-1; perhaps D is TRBD1 or TRBD2 (6 bases each). The V end lost 10 bases, the J end lost 0 bases, and 22 bases lay between the germline ends. Per the germline V gene, CDR1 is MNHEY and CDR2 is SVGEGT. The CDR3 contains 17 residues. CDR3 in amino acids: CATKKGGSGSSYNEQFF. The CDR3 DNA follows: TGTGCCACCAAGAAGGGGGGAAGCGGAAGCTCCTACAATGAGCAGTTCTTC.

V and J are TRBV18 and TRBJ2-1; D call uncertain. The germline V gene has CDR1 KGHSH and CDR2 LQKENI. CDR3 length equals 13 residues. V shed 3 bases and J shed 5 bases, with 8 bases lying between them. The CDR3 spells CASSPLRDNEQFF. The DNA of the CDR3 is TGTGCCAGCTCACCGTTGCGTGACAATGAGCAGTTCTTC.

This clonotype was recorded a few times. The CDR3: CATSEPSGFGNQPQHF. The CDR3 nucleotides read TGTGCCACCAGTGAGCCCTCAGGGTTCGGCAATCAGCCCCAGCATTTT. The chain carries TRBV24-1 and TRBJ1-5; possible D gene TRBD1, 5 bases. The CDR3 contains 16 residues. Germline V CDR1 and CDR2: KGHDR, SFDVKD. V shed 4 bases and J shed 2 bases, with 14 bases lying between them.

A few counts support this clonotype. The chain employs TRBV7-2 and TRBJ2-7; tentative D call: TRBD1 (6 bases). CDR1 is SGHTA and CDR2 is FQGNSA in the germline V gene. Trimming took off 4 bases at V and 3 bases at J, with 10 bases between the two ends. The CDR3 covers 13 residues. The CDR3 loop reads CASSWRTVYEQYF. CDR3 DNA sequence: TGTGCCAGCAGCTGGAGGACAGTCTACGAGCAGTACTTC.

The rearrangement joins TRBV28 to TRBJ2-3; TRBD2 aligns across 8 bases. Germline V lookup: CDR1 MDHEN, CDR2 SYDVKM. The CDR3 is 17 residues long. The V and J ends lost 6 bases and 4 bases, in that order; junction bases with no gene match: 15. The CDR3 DNA is TGTGCCAGCAGGCCCCAGGCCGTTAGCGGGGAGCCAGATACGCAGTATTTT. Protein: CASRPQAVSGEPDTQYF.

This clonotype was seen more than once but under ten times. V and J are TRBV5-4 and TRBJ2-5; 7 bases map to TRBD2. The CDR3 has 15 amino acids. With 0 bases clipped from V and 5 bases from J, the junction kept 7 bases outside the gene matches. The germline gives CDR1 SGHNT, CDR2 YYREEE (reference sequence). In nucleotides, the CDR3 is TGTGCCAGCAGCTTGGATTACGGGGGAGGGGAGACCCAGTACTTC. It yields the protein CASSLDYGGGETQYF.

V gene TRBV9 combines with J gene TRBJ1-6, with D perhaps TRBD1 (6 bases). The CDR3 contains 14 residues. The V end lost 2 bases, the J end lost 14 bases, and 17 bases lay between the germline ends. The germline CDR1 and CDR2 sequences are SGDLS and YYNGEE. In nucleotides, the CDR3 is TGTGCCAGCAGCGTCCAAGGGGGAACCAGCGCCCTCCACTTT. It specifies CASSVQGGTSALHF.

The chain joins TRBV30 to TRBJ1-5; TRBD1 is a possible D gene (6 bases). CDR1 and CDR2 from the germline V gene are GTSNPN and SVGIG (reference sequence). Trimming took 0 bases from V and 11 from J, leaving 14 bases between them. The CDR3 sequence is 13 residues long. Written as DNA, the CDR3 is TGTGCCTGGAGTGTACCAGGGGTCCCGACCCAGCATTTT. This codes for CAWSVPGVPTQHF.

This rearrangement joins TRBV7-9 to TRBJ2-1, with D possibly TRBD2 on 6 matching bases. Germline CDR1 reads SEHNR; CDR2 reads FQNEAQ (reference sequence). Trimming left V 4 bases short and J 0 bases short, with 22 bases between. The CDR3 spans 19 residues. CDR3 loop: CASSSGGSPQSSSYNEQFF. The CDR3, as DNA: TGTGCCAGCAGCTCTGGGGGGTCCCCCCAATCCAGCTCCTACAATGAGCAGTTCTTC.

This clonotype was detected a few times. J is TRBJ2-2 and V is TRBV7-3, with TRBD2 matching 12 bases. The V gene end was trimmed by 5 bases and the J gene end by 4 bases; junction bases not matched to a gene: 8. The CDR3 spans 17 residues. The germline gives CDR1 SGHTA, CDR2 FQGTGA. The DNA for the CDR3 is TGTGCCAGCAGCCGGACTAGCGGGACAGCTGCCACCGGGGAGCTGTTTTTT. Encoded protein: CASSRTSGTAATGELFF. The full variable domain, in which reference TRBV7-3 and TRBJ2-2 provide the parts outside the CDR3, is GAGVSQTPSNKVTEKGKYVELRCDPISGHTALYWYRQSLGQGPEFLIYFQGTGAADDSGLPNDRFFAVRPEGSVSTLKIQRTERGDSAVYLCASSRTSGTAATGELFFGEGSRLTVL.

This clonotype is deemed medium-sized (0.01 to 0.1%). The CDR3 loop is CATSSGTDDGYTF. The CDR3 coding sequence is TGTGCCACCAGCTCGGGGACAGATGATGGCTACACCTTC. V is TRBV24-1 and J is TRBJ1-2; 7 nucleotides match TRBD1. The ends lost 7 bases at V and 6 bases at J; junction bases unmatched: 7. Looked up from germline, CDR1 is KGHDR and CDR2 is SFDVKD. CDR3 size: 13 residues.

This clonotype was detected only a few times. The CDR3 nucleotides read TGCGCCAGCACCAGGGGTAGCGAGCAGTACTTC. Translation gives CASTRGSEQYF. The chain recombines TRBV23-1 with TRBJ2-7; perhaps TRBD1 as D (6 bases). TRBV23-1 is filed as an ORF, its function uncertain. The CDR3 has 11 amino acids. Deletions cut 7 bases from V and 6 bases from J, with 10 bases between.

V usage is TRBV30 and J usage is TRBJ1-5, with D unclear. Germline loops: CDR1 GTSNPN, CDR2 SVGIG (reference sequence). Trimming took 4 bases from V and 4 from J, leaving 8 bases between them. The CDR3 is 12 amino acids. In nucleotides, the CDR3 is TGTGCCTGGACTTCTGATAATCAGCCCCAGCATTTT. It translates to CAWTSDNQPQHF. The variable domain in full, with the rest retrieved from reference TRBV30 and TRBJ1-5, is SQTIHQWPATLVQPVGSPLSLECTVEGTSNPNLYWYRQAAGRGLQLLFYSVGIGQISSEVPQNLSASRPQDRQFILSSKKLLLSDSGFYLCAWTSDNQPQHFGDGTRLSIL.

The table lists this clonotype with a few counts. The chain has TRBV6-1 and TRBJ2-7, with D hard to call. The CDR3 length is 12 residues. Germline CDR1 MNHNS, CDR2 SASEGT. With 6 bases removed from V and 7 bases from J, the gap between germline ends came to 13 bases. The CDR3 region is CASSPETAEQYF. CDR3 sequence (DNA): TGTGCCAGCAGCCCTGAAACCGCGGAGCAGTACTTC.

The table lists this clonotype with a few counts. CDR3 sequence reads: CASSLNARYGSGEQFF. DNA of the CDR3: TGTGCCAGCAGCTTAAACGCCAGATATGGGTCGGGTGAGCAGTTCTTC. The rearrangement links TRBV7-3 to TRBJ2-1; D gene uncertain. Trimming removed 1 base at V and 9 bases at J, with 19 bases between. CDR1 and CDR2 (germline): SGHTA, FQGTGA. The CDR3 has 16 amino acids.

The J gene is TRBJ2-3, the V gene TRBV4-3; D may be TRBD2 (5 bases). The CDR3 contains 15 residues. V was cut by 1 base and J by 2 bases, with 10 bases left in between. Looked up from germline, CDR1 is LGHNA and CDR2 is YSLEER. CDR3 DNA: TGCGCCAGCAGCCAAGTTGCGGGTGCCACAGATACGCAGTATTTT. It translates to CASSQVAGATDTQYF.

This clonotype came up a few times. The V call is TRBV6-1, the J call TRBJ2-7; D possibly corresponds to TRBD1 (6 bases). The CDR3 is 15 residues long. V dropped 5 bases and J dropped 2 bases, with 16 bases sitting between them. Germline assignment: CDR1 MNHNS and CDR2 SASEGT. CDR3 protein: CASSHREPGAYEQYF. For the CDR3, the DNA is TGTGCCAGCAGTCACAGGGAACCAGGGGCCTACGAGCAGTACTTC.

The genes are TRBV29-1 and TRBJ2-5, with a tentative D call TRBD2 (6 bases). The germline V gene encodes CDR1 SQVTM and CDR2 ANQGSEA. V was cut by 6 bases and J by 5 bases, with 16 bases left in between. CDR3 size: 13 residues. CDR3 sequence: CSVTGRTGETQYF. The CDR3 region has the DNA TGCAGCGTGACCGGGAGAACGGGGGAGACCCAGTACTTC.

The V gene is TRBV20-1, the J gene TRBJ1-1, with D perhaps matching TRBD1 (6 bases). This CDR3 has 13 residues. From germline, CDR1 is DFQATT and CDR2 SNEGSKA (reference sequence). Trimming cost V 4 bases and J 1 base, with 10 bases left between them. In DNA, the CDR3 is TGCAGTGCTAAGTTAGGGGGGAACACTGAAGCTTTCTTT. It specifies CSAKLGGNTEAFF.

This clonotype has a handful of counts. V is TRBV20-1 and J is TRBJ1-2; D not resolved. The CDR3 spans 13 residues. Trimming shortened V by 0 bases and J by 4 bases, and 9 bases separated the two germline ends. Germline V CDR1 and CDR2: DFQATT, SNEGSKA (reference sequence). The CDR3 coding sequence is TGCAGTGCTAGAGATTACAGAGCCTATGGCTACACCTTC. Translated: CSARDYRAYGYTF.

V gene TRBV5-4 combines with J gene TRBJ2-7; no definite D call. From germline, CDR1 is SGHNT and CDR2 YYREEE (reference sequence). V lost 0 bases, J lost 1 base, and 8 bases lay in between. The CDR3 sequence is 14 residues long. CDR3 amino acids: CASSLDSGSYEQYF. CDR3 sequence (DNA): TGTGCCAGCAGCTTGGACTCCGGATCCTACGAGCAGTACTTC.

This clonotype was found a few times. This chain links TRBV12-3 or TRBV12-4 with TRBJ1-2; D uncertain. V gave up 1 base and J gave up 5 bases, with 2 bases separating them. This CDR3 comprises 11 residues. This CDR3 is CASSLGYGYTF. The DNA of the CDR3 is TGTGCCAGCAGTTTAGGTTATGGCTACACCTTC.

The CDR3, as DNA: TGTGCCTCTACTAGCGGGGACTACAATGAGCAGTTCTTC. Protein: CASTSGDYNEQFF. The chain links TRBV28 to TRBJ2-1; 10 bases map to TRBD2. J lost 3 bases, V lost 11 bases, and 4 bases had no gene match. CDR3 size: 13 residues. Per the germline V gene, CDR1 is MDHEN and CDR2 is SYDVKM.

The chain recombines TRBV30 with TRBJ1-2; no definite D call. The V gene's germline CDR1 is GTSNPN and CDR2 SVGIG (reference sequence). Trimming stripped 4 bases from V and 6 bases from J, with 12 bases between. The CDR3 spans 12 residues. For the CDR3, the DNA is TGTGCCTGGAATCGGGGTTTGGATGGCTACACCTTC. Its translation: CAWNRGLDGYTF.

The chain links TRBV11-2 to TRBJ1-1; no definite D call. V lost 4 bases to trimming and J lost 6 bases, with 12 bases between them. The length of the CDR3 is 13 residues. The germline V gene encodes CDR1 SGHAT and CDR2 FQNNGV. The CDR3 bases are TGTGCCAGCAGCTACGGAAATTTGGCTGAAGCTTTCTTT. This sequence encodes CASSYGNLAEAFF.

This clonotype has a handful of counts. The rearrangement links TRBV20-1 to TRBJ2-3; D remains unclear. The germline V and J ends were trimmed by 6 bases and 0 bases, with 16 bases remaining between them. The germline gives CDR1 DFQATT, CDR2 SNEGSKA (reference sequence). The CDR3 extends over 15 amino acids. The CDR3 is CSATAVGSSTDTQYF. DNA of the CDR3: TGCAGTGCCACGGCTGTCGGTTCTAGCACAGATACGCAGTATTTT.